This T cell receptor (beta chain) was documented in a study of T-cell reconstitution after alpha-beta-depleted transplantation in children. Study-wide results and limits: The main origin of T-cell counts and diversity one year after transplant was newly produced T cells. After transplant, high TCRbeta diversity at day 60 in some patients arose from surviving recipient T cells and thymic progenitors. About two months after transplant, alpha-beta T cells reportedly came from several hundred expanded graft clones.

The TCRbeta library was prepared with unique molecular identifiers. A single record per CDR3 protein comes from TCRdb applying MiXCR to the PCR reads. The table records fewer than 700,000 distinct CDR3 sequences, 10% to 15% of them present only once. Trimming removed 7 bases from V and 0 bases from J; junction bases left unmatched: 12. The CDR3 has 17 residues. CDR1 and CDR2 from the germline V gene are MDHEN and SYDVKM. Comment on this clonotype: No antigen is known for it.

This chain joins TRBV28 and TRBJ1-3; 7 bases line up with TRBD1. Sample: PBMCs, mostly from graft donor cells, taken 360 days after TCRalphabeta/CD19-depleted stem cell transplant. This sequence was found in a male patient under 18 who had a stem cell transplant for acute myeloid leukemia, so the T cells may come from the graft donor. CDR3 sequence (DNA): TGTGCCAGCAACCCTTCCGGAAGGGGGCCCTCTGGAAACACCATATATTTT. Translated, it gives CASNPSGRGPSGNTIYF. Filled out from reference TRBV28 and TRBJ1-3, the complete variable domain reads DVKVTQSSRYLVKRTGEKVFLECVQDMDHENMFWYRQDPGLGLRLIYFSYDVKMKEKGDIPEGYSVSREKKERFSLILESASTNQTSMYLCASNPSGRGPSGNTIYFGEGSWLTVV.